Listed below are T cell receptor beta chains from one sample, sequenced in a study of beta chain features in type 1 diabetes. The table came from immunoSEQ multiplex PCR; TCRdb's copy has only in-frame clones and leaves some out. The sample carries under 350,000 clones, 8% recorded once. Sequencing was done on a sample of central memory CD4+ T cells from blood. The receptors derive from a woman aged 18-30 years in good health. Both conserved end residues are part of each CDR3. Each record gives: V gene, J gene, D gene, clone size, CDR3 protein, CDR3 DNA. A D gene is named only where the DNA matches it firmly. Not all rows give a size; the values are once, few, many and, for expanded clones, a class.

V: TRBV19; J: TRBJ1-5; D: NA; size: few; CDR3: CASSIVRGSGSGQPQHF; DNA: TGTGCCAGTAGTATAGTTCGCGGTTCCGGGTCAGGACAGCCCCAGCATTTT
V: TRBV7-2; J: TRBJ1-1; D: NA; size: few; CDR3: CASSFRWGETEAFF; DNA: TGTGCCAGCAGCTTCCGCTGGGGGGAAACTGAAGCTTTCTTT
V: TRBV29-1; J: TRBJ2-3; D: TRBD2; size: many; CDR3: CSVDSGGTDTQYF; DNA: TGCAGCGTTGACAGCGGGGGCACAGATACGCAGTATTTT
V: TRBV29-1; J: TRBJ1-2; D: NA; size: NA; CDR3: CSVGSRDGYTF; DNA: TGCAGCGTTGGGTCCAGGGATGGCTACACCTTC
V: TRBV7-3; J: TRBJ2-5; D: NA; size: few; CDR3: CASSISTAQETQYF; DNA: TGTGCCAGCAGCATCTCTACCGCCCAGGAGACCCAGTACTTC
V: TRBV7-8; J: TRBJ2-1; D: NA; size: NA; CDR3: CASTRRRTGSYNEQFF; DNA: TGTGCCAGCACTAGAAGGAGAACAGGGTCCTACAATGAGCAGTTCTTC
V: TRBV28; J: TRBJ2-3; D: NA; size: NA; CDR3: CASSPSYRGTDTQYF; DNA: TGTGCCAGCAGTCCTTCCTACAGGGGCACAGATACGCAGTATTTT
V: TRBV7-9; J: TRBJ1-1; D: NA; size: few; CDR3: CASSQEASLTINTEAFF; DNA: TGCGCCAGCAGCCAAGAGGCCAGTCTTACAATTAACACTGAAGCTTTCTTT
V: TRBV5-1; J: TRBJ1-1; D: NA; size: many; CDR3: CASSTDPQTTEAFF; DNA: TGCGCCAGCAGCACCGACCCTCAGACCACTGAAGCTTTCTTT
V: TRBV7-9; J: TRBJ2-5; D: NA; size: NA; CDR3: CASSVVGQGETQYF; DNA: TGTGCCAGCAGCGTCGTCGGTCAGGGAGAGACCCAGTACTTC
V: TRBV5-6; J: TRBJ2-5; D: NA; size: few; CDR3: CASSPLRETQYF; DNA: TGTGCCAGCAGCCCCTTGCGTGAGACCCAGTACTTC
V: TRBV30; J: TRBJ2-2; D: TRBD2; size: few; CDR3: CAWSRGLVVTGELFF; DNA: TGTGCCTGGAGTCGTGGACTAGTAGTAACCGGGGAGCTGTTTTTT
V: TRBV29-1; J: TRBJ1-1; D: NA; size: few; CDR3: CSANGAFF; DNA: TGCAGCGCCAACGGGGCTTTCTTT
V: TRBV30; J: TRBJ1-2; D: NA; size: NA; CDR3: CAWAQGAGHYGYTF; DNA: TGTGCCTGGGCCCAGGGAGCTGGACACTATGGCTACACCTTC
V: TRBV5-1; J: TRBJ2-2; D: NA; size: few; CDR3: CASIWGANTGELFF; DNA: TGCGCCAGCATTTGGGGGGCCAACACCGGGGAGCTGTTTTTT
V: TRBV18; J: TRBJ2-3; D: NA; size: few; CDR3: CASSQGPFAPDTQYF; DNA: TGTGCCAGCTCACAGGGGCCCTTCGCCCCAGATACGCAGTATTTT